This T cell receptor (beta chain) was retrieved from a study of T cell changes during pregnancy in multiple sclerosis. Produced via immunoSEQ multiplex PCR; TCRdb's table is partial and in-frame only. The table has roughly 83,000 clones, about 90% seen once. Germline V gene sequence: CDR1 SEHNR, CDR2 FQNEAQ (reference sequence). With V trimmed by 5 bases and J by 9 bases, 5 bases remained unmatched. This CDR3 contains 12 residues. The chain uses TRBV7-9 and TRBJ2-3, with 7 bases matching TRBD2. The receptor was derived from a female donor in good health, serving as a control in a pregnancy study. Some clones in this sample may be carry-over from other donors' samples. The input for sequencing was PBMCs, taken in the first trimester of pregnancy. CDR3 residues: CASSQGTTTQYF. DNA for the CDR3: TGTGCCAGCAGCCAAGGGACTACGACGCAGTATTTT.